These 15 T cell receptor beta chains were all obtained from the same sample, sequenced in a study of cytomegalovirus exposure and HLA in healthy donors. The method was immunoSEQ multiplex PCR; TCRdb's version includes in-frame clones alone and lacks a portion of them. The repertoire consists of about 180,000 clones, with about 83% occurring once and the leading ten covering approximately 1.5%. The specimen sequenced was PBMCs. The receptor set was obtained from a woman aged 25-40 years in good health and CMV-seronegative.

The chain employs TRBV6-5 and TRBJ2-5, with 7 bases identical to TRBD2. This CDR3 comprises 14 residues. Germline V gene sequence: CDR1 MNHEY, CDR2 SVGAGI. Unmatched junction bases numbered 5, after V lost 2 bases and J lost 5 bases. This CDR3 is CASSYGGGGETQYF. CDR3 DNA sequence: TGTGCCAGCAGTTACGGGGGGGGAGGGGAGACCCAGTACTTC.

The chain couples TRBV29-1 to TRBJ1-3, with D maybe TRBD1 (5 bases). The CDR3 spans 13 residues. Trimming shortened V by 4 bases and J by 4 bases, and 11 bases separated the two germline ends. Germline lookup yields CDR1 SQVTM and CDR2 ANQGSEA. This CDR3 reads CSVAQGLGNTIYF. CDR3 DNA: TGCAGCGTTGCGCAGGGCTTGGGAAACACCATATATTTT.

The chain carries TRBV4-3 and TRBJ1-1; 7 bases are shared with TRBD1. V trimming: 1 base; J trimming: 8 bases; junction bases outside the gene matches: 10. The CDR3 consists of 15 residues. Germline CDR1 reads LGHNA; CDR2 reads YSLEER. The CDR3 bases are TGCGCCAGCAGCCAAGCCCTCTACAGGGGACACGAAGCTTTCTTT. It translates to CASSQALYRGHEAFF.

This clone was detected only once. The rearrangement links TRBV15 to TRBJ2-7; TRBD1 aligns across 7 bases. V trimming: 2 bases; J trimming: 4 bases; junction bases outside the gene matches: 8. This CDR3 contains 15 residues. Per germline, CDR1 LNHNV and CDR2 YYDKDF (reference sequence). The CDR3 region has the DNA TGTGCCACCAGCAGAACCAGGGGACAGTTATACGAGCAGTACTTC. It codes for CATSRTRGQLYEQYF.

V and J are TRBV4-3 and TRBJ1-1; TRBD1 might be the D (5 bases). This CDR3 contains 14 residues. V was trimmed by 6 bases and J by 3 bases, leaving 14 bases between them. Per the germline V gene, CDR1 is LGHNA and CDR2 is YSLEER. Here the CDR3 reads CASSPVQGYTEAFF. The CDR3 DNA reads as TGCGCCAGCAGTCCTGTCCAGGGTTACACTGAAGCTTTCTTT.

V is TRBV23-1 and J is TRBJ2-3, with 10 nucleotides matching TRBD1. TRBV23-1 falls under the ORF class, with uncertain function. CDR3 length: 17 amino acids. The ends lost 1 base at V and 0 bases at J; junction bases unmatched: 4. The CDR3 region has the DNA TGCGCCAGCAGTCAATGGGGGACAGGGGAGAGCACAGATACGCAGTATTTT. This codes for CASSQWGTGESTDTQYF.

V and J are TRBV10-2 and TRBJ1-1, with D possibly TRBD1 on 6 matching bases. The CDR3 has 12 residues. Germline assignment: CDR1 WSHSY and CDR2 SAAADI. V was clipped by 6 bases and J by 4 bases, with 9 bases between them. The CDR3 DNA follows: TGCGCCAGCAGCCGGACAGCCACTGAAGCTTTCTTT. Translation gives CASSRTATEAFF.

The genes are TRBV9 and TRBJ1-1; D uncertain. The CDR3 totals 17 residues. CDR1 and CDR2 (germline): SGDLS, YYNGEE. V was cut by 4 bases and J by 7 bases, with 26 bases left in between. CDR3 sequence: CASSPPRYQSRRDEAFF. In nucleotides, the CDR3 is TGTGCCAGCAGCCCCCCGAGGTACCAGTCTAGACGGGATGAAGCTTTCTTT.

The chain is built from TRBV27 and TRBJ1-1, with 11 bases identical to TRBD1. CDR3 size: 18 residues. The V and J ends lost 8 bases and 4 bases, in that order; junction bases with no gene match: 18. Per germline, CDR1 MNHEY and CDR2 SMNVEV (reference sequence). The CDR3 nucleotides read TGTGCCAGCGGATACTACCGGGACAGGGGGGGTGGGAGCACTGAAGCTTTCTTT. Amino acids: CASGYYRDRGGGSTEAFF.

V usage is TRBV19 and J usage is TRBJ2-7; D is possibly TRBD1 (5 bases). Trimming stripped 6 bases from V and 0 bases from J, with 12 bases between. This CDR3 region has 14 residues. Germline values: CDR1 LNHDA, CDR2 SQIVND (reference sequence). The DNA for the CDR3 is TGTGCCAGTAGCCAGACAGACACCTCCTACGAGCAGTACTTC. This translates into CASSQTDTSYEQYF. Drawing the rest from reference TRBV19 and TRBJ2-7, the complete variable domain is DGGITQSPKYLFRKEGQNVTLSCEQNLNHDAMYWYRQDPGQGLRLIYYSQIVNDFQKGDIAEGYSVSREKKESFPLTVTSAQKNPTAFYLCASSQTDTSYEQYFGPGTRLTVT.

This rearrangement joins TRBV27 to TRBJ1-1; D possibly corresponds to TRBD1 (6 bases). The CDR3 loop spans 16 amino acids. The V end was cut by 6 bases, the J end by 0 bases, with 17 bases between. Per the germline V gene, CDR1 is MNHEY and CDR2 is SMNVEV (reference sequence). The CDR3 is CASSRWKGGVNTEAFF. In DNA form, the CDR3 reads TGTGCCAGCAGCCGTTGGAAGGGGGGGGTGAACACTGAAGCTTTCTTT.

The chain uses TRBV10-3 and TRBJ1-2, with TRBD1 matching 7 bases. Germline V gives CDR1 ENHRY, CDR2 SYGVKD. The ends lost 0 bases at V and 4 bases at J; junction bases unmatched: 8. CDR3 size: 16 residues. In DNA, the CDR3 is TGTGCCATCAGTGAGTCGAGGGCAGGGGGAAGCTATGGCTACACCTTC. Protein sequence: CAISESRAGGSYGYTF.

This clone was seen a few times. The V call is TRBV2, the J call TRBJ1-3; no clear D. This CDR3 has 13 amino acids. V lost 6 bases to trimming and J lost 3 bases, with 9 bases between them. CDR1 and CDR2 from the germline V gene are SNHLY and FYNNEI. CDR3 region: CASSPNSGNTIYF. The CDR3 region has the DNA TGTGCCAGCAGCCCCAATAGTGGAAACACCATATATTTT. The whole variable domain, filled in from reference TRBV2 and TRBJ1-3, reads EPEVTQTPSHQVTQMGQEVILRCVPISNHLYFYWYRQILGQKVEFLVSFYNNEISEKSEIFDDQFSVERPDGSNFTLKIRSTKLEDSAMYFCASSPNSGNTIYFGEGSWLTVV.

The V call is TRBV10-2, the J call TRBJ1-1; D may be TRBD1 (6 bases). Germline lookup yields CDR1 WSHSY and CDR2 SAAADI. Trimming pared 1 base from V and 1 base from J, leaving 7 bases between. The CDR3 spans 14 residues. CDR3 amino acids: CASSEWDKNTEAFF. CDR3 nucleotides: TGCGCCAGCAGTGAGTGGGACAAGAACACTGAAGCTTTCTTT.

This clone was observed a few times. The chain links TRBV11-2 to TRBJ1-2; D might be TRBD1 (5 bases). The germline V gene has CDR1 SGHAT and CDR2 FQNNGV. The CDR3 contains 15 residues. V gave up 1 base and J gave up 0 bases, with 9 bases separating them. Here the CDR3 DNA reads TGTGCCAGCAGCTTAGTTGCAGGGCCTAACTATGGCTACACCTTC. Amino acids: CASSLVAGPNYGYTF.